This TCR beta chain came from a study of shared clonotypes between healthy human individuals. Study summary: Donors had three CD4 naive, three CD4 memory, two CD8 naive and one CD8 memory plate apiece. Findings of the study overall: Between several donors, naive CD4 clonotypes were shared at a level of about 5.3%. Sorted-subset sequencing was shown by rarefaction to be incomplete despite large depth.

TCRdb's copy holds only in-frame clones and misses some; the assay was immunoSEQ multiplex PCR. The sample includes about 330,000 clones, about 74% of them seen just once. Concerning this clone: Its antigen is as yet unknown.

This CDR3 comprises 14 residues. V shed 2 bases and J shed 4 bases, with 9 bases lying between them. In germline, CDR1 is MNHNY, CDR2 SVGAGI (reference sequence). The study drew its donors from healthy HIV-negative adults without recent acute infections or vaccinations. The sequenced sample consisted of memory CD4+ T cells sorted from blood. Subset of the sample: CD45RA-negative fraction. The source of this sequence is a man in his thirties or forties in good health. The chain is built from TRBV6-6 and TRBJ1-5; no firm D call. The CDR3 sequence: CASSYAGPNQPQHF. In DNA form, the CDR3 reads TGTGCCAGCAGTTACGCCGGACCTAATCAGCCCCAGCATTTT.